The T cell receptor beta chain described here comes from a study of CD8 T cells in Susac syndrome. Germline-derived CDR1 and CDR2 are GTSNPN and SVGIG (reference sequence). Trimming cost V 0 bases and J 0 bases, with 9 bases left between them. CDR3 length: 15 residues. The RNA input was about 0.5 to 1 ug, and it was reverse transcribed with random hexamers. An immunoSEQ multiplex PCR generated amplified TCR beta CDR3 products spanning 54 Vbeta and 13 Jbeta. TCRdb reprocessed the immunoSEQ multiplex PCR reads via MiXCR and lists one record per CDR3 protein. Among tens of thousands of distinct CDR3 sequences listed, 90% to 95% were seen once. The CD8+ and CD4+ T cells were negatively isolated, with the TEMRA cells enriched by FACS.

Source material: CD8+ T cells from PBMCs. The receptor comes from a human donor with multiple sclerosis. This chain joins TRBV30 and TRBJ2-1; possibly TRBD2 for D (5 bases). Written as DNA, the CDR3 is TGTGCCTGGAGTGTACGAGGGAGCTCCTACAATGAGCAGTTCTTC. As protein: CAWSVRGSSYNEQFF.